This T cell receptor beta chain emerged from a study of CD8 T cells in Susac syndrome. General study results and limits: As acknowledged by the study, its TCR sequencing and HLA analysis included a relatively small number of individuals.

This clonotype occurred once. Antigen unknown. TCR beta sequencing covered blood CD8+ and CD4+ T cells. When the RNA was reverse transcribed, random hexamers were used with an input of roughly 0.5 to 1 ug. The authors amplified TCR beta CDR3 across 54 Vbeta and 13 Jbeta using immunoSEQ multiplex PCR. TCRdb re-called the immunoSEQ multiplex PCR reads through MiXCR, storing one row per CDR3 protein. The data contain 130,000 or so distinct CDR3 sequences, approximately 96% of them singletons. V trimming: 3 bases; J trimming: 3 bases; junction bases outside the gene matches: 3. Per the germline V gene, CDR1 is DFQATT and CDR2 is SNEGSKA (reference sequence). The CDR3 consists of 14 residues.

The chain has TRBV20-1 and TRBJ2-7; TRBD2 matches 12 bases. Specimen: CD4+ T cells from PBMCs. This receptor was taken from a human donor with multiple sclerosis. CDR3 residues: CSARLAGGHYEQYF. Written as DNA, the CDR3 is TGCAGTGCTAGGCTAGCGGGAGGGCACTACGAGCAGTACTTC.